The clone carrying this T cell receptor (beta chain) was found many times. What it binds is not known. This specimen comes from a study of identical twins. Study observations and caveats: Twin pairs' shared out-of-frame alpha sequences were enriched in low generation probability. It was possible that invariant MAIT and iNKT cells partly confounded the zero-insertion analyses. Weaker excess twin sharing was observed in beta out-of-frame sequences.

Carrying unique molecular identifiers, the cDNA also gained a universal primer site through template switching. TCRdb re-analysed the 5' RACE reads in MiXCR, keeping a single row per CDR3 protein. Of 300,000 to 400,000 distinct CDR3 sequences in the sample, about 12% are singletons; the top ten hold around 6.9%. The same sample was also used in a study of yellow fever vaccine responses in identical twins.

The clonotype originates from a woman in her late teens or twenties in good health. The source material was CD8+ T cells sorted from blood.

The CDR3 protein is CASSPTGGHGTGELFF. Here the CDR3 DNA reads TGTGCCAGCAGTCCCACCGGGGGTCATGGCACCGGGGAGCTGTTTTTT. The rearrangement uses TRBV12-3 or TRBV12-4 and TRBJ2-2; D is possibly TRBD2 (6 bases). Trimming stripped 5 bases from V and 4 bases from J, with 17 bases between. CDR3 length: 16 residues.